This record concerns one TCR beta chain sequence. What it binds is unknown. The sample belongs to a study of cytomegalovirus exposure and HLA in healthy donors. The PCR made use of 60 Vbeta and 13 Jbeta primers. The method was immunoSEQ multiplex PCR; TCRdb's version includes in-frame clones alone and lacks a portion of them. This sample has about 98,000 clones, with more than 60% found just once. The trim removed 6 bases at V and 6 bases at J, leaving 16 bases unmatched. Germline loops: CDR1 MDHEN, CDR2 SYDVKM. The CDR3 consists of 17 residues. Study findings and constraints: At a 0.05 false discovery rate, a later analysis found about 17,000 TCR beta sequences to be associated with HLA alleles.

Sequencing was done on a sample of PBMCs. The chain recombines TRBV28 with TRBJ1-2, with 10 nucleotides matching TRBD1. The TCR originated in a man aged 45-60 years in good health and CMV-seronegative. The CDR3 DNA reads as TGTGCCAGCAGCCTCCATTCCAAGACAGGGGGCGCCGATGGCTACACCTTC. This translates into CASSLHSKTGGADGYTF.